This TCR beta chain was profiled in a study of blood T cell repertoires in COVID-19. Across the whole study: Sites in the United States, Italy and Spain provided acute and convalescent COVID-19 samples.

Assay used: immunoSEQ multiplex PCR; TCRdb lists only in-frame clones, some missing. The sample has 350,000 to 400,000 clones; 80% to 90% are singletons. The CDR3 has 15 residues. Trimming removed 6 bases at V and 6 bases at J, with 20 bases between. Looked up from germline, CDR1 is KGHSH and CDR2 is LQKENI. The rearrangement joins TRBV18 to TRBJ1-2; D is ambiguous. The TCR was taken from a woman in her fifties or sixties with COVID-19, enrolled during active disease. The sequenced material came from peripheral blood. The CDR3 is CASSTGSGPRDGYTF. The CDR3 DNA reads TGTGCCAGCTCCACCGGTAGTGGCCCGCGGGATGGCTACACCTTC. Full variable domain (remainder filled in from reference TRBV18 and TRBJ1-2): NAGVMQNPRHLVRRRGQEARLRCSPMKGHSHVYWYRQLPEEGLKFMVYLQKENIIDESGMPKERFSAEFPKEGPSILRIQQVVRGDSAAYFCASSTGSGPRDGYTFGSGTRLTVV.